The 2 T cell receptor beta chains below all came from one sample that was sequenced in a study of identical twins. TCRdb re-called the 5' RACE reads through MiXCR, storing one row per CDR3 protein. The sample includes more than 1.5 million distinct CDR3 sequences, roughly 35% of them seen just once. The sample comprised cord blood. The receptors here all came from a newborn girl in good health.

A few counts support this clonotype. V and J are TRBV20-1 and TRBJ2-1; D is perhaps TRBD2 (5 bases). Germline V gene sequence: CDR1 DFQATT, CDR2 SNEGSKA (reference sequence). The CDR3 length is 13 residues. The V end was cut by 5 bases, the J end by 3 bases, with 11 bases between. CDR3 region: CSAPGLFYNEQFF. CDR3 bases: TGCAGTGCTCCTGGACTCTTCTACAATGAGCAGTTCTTC.

The gene calls are TRBV10-3 and TRBJ2-5; TRBD1 agrees at 10 bases. This CDR3 has 12 residues. V was pared by 8 bases and J by 5 bases, with 2 bases of the junction left unmatched. Germline CDR1 and CDR2: ENHRY and SYGVKD. The CDR3 here is CAIGQGGETQYF. The CDR3 DNA sequence: TGTGCCATCGGACAGGGGGGGGAGACCCAGTACTTC.